This T cell receptor beta chain stems from a study of glioma-infiltrating T cells after dendritic cell vaccination. Findings and caveats of the study: No direct clonality-survival link was found; a diverse polyclonal response may matter.

Stated time point: after dendritic cell vaccination, including at tumor progression/relapse. The J segment lost 1 base and the V segment lost 5 bases, leaving 11 bases of the junction unmatched. Germline assignment: CDR1 MGHDK and CDR2 SYGVNS. This CDR3 has 17 amino acids. The data were produced by immunoSEQ multiplex PCR, yet TCRdb's version contains in-frame clones alone and is incomplete. The sample holds around 87,000 clones, roughly 87% seen once. In regard to this clone: The antigen remains unidentified.

This TCR was sampled from a human donor with glioblastoma. The sample here was blood, taken after dendritic cell vaccination. The rearrangement links TRBV25-1 to TRBJ2-3, with 8 nucleotides matching TRBD1. DNA of the CDR3: TGTGCCAGCAGTCTATCGGGCAGGGGGCTCCGCACAGATACGCAGTATTTT. Translation gives CASSLSGRGLRTDTQYF.